Listed below are T cell receptor beta chains from one sample, sequenced in a study of blood T cells in healthy people across ages. TCRdb re-analysed the 5' RACE reads in MiXCR, keeping a single row per CDR3 protein. The table includes roughly 1.9 million distinct CDR3 sequences, roughly two fifths detected once. The sample consisted of blood. These receptor sequences come from a human donor in good health. CDR3s include the opening cysteine and the closing phenylalanine or tryptophan. Each record gives: J gene, clone size, V gene, D gene, CDR3 DNA, CDR3 protein. A D gene is named only where the DNA matches it firmly. Where a row states a size, it is once, few, many or the class of an expanded clone; other rows omit it.

TRBJ1-1,-,TRBV29-1,-,TGCAGCGCTGTAACCGGGCATATTGAAGCTTTCTTT,CSAVTGHIEAFF
TRBJ1-4,few,TRBV25-1,-,TGTGCCAGCAGTGCCCCCGGGACATGGACCGAAAAACTGTTTTTT,CASSAPGTWTEKLFF
TRBJ1-6,once,TRBV4-2,-,TGTGCCAGCAGCGAAGAACAGGGTAGGGATTCACCCCTCCACTTT,CASSEEQGRDSPLHF
TRBJ1-2,-,TRBV5-1,-,TGCGCCAGCAGCTTGGATTTGGGGGGGCGTAGCCATGGCTACACCTTC,CASSLDLGGRSHGYTF
TRBJ2-1,few,TRBV20-1,TRBD2,TGCAGTGCTACCCGCACTAGCGGGGTTATAAATGAGCAGTTCTTC,CSATRTSGVINEQFF
TRBJ1-2,-,TRBV20-1,-,TGCAGGGCTCGGACACCTGGGTCTGGCTACACCTTC,CRARTPGSGYTF
TRBJ2-1,few,TRBV5-1,-,TGCGCCAGCAGCTTGGCCTCACTAGGACCCTCCTACAATGAGCAGTTCTTC,CASSLASLGPSYNEQFF
TRBJ2-5,few,TRBV6-2/TRBV6-3,-,TGTGCCAGCAGTTACTCGAAGGCGGTTCTGGAGACCCAGTACTTC,CASSYSKAVLETQYF
TRBJ1-1,many,TRBV12-3/TRBV12-4,-,TGTGCCAGCAGTTTAAAGGGGGACACTGAAGCTTTCTTT,CASSLKGDTEAFF
TRBJ2-5,-,TRBV28,TRBD1,TGTGCCAGCAGTCCCCGAGGGGGAGGACAGGGGTGTGGGACCCAGTACTTC,CASSPRGGGQGCGTQYF
TRBJ2-7,once,TRBV4-2,TRBD2,TGTGCCAGCAGCAACCTGCCACTAGCGGGAGGGCAAGAGCAGTACTTC,CASSNLPLAGGQEQYF
TRBJ1-4,-,TRBV28,-,TGTGCCAGCAGTTTCATGGGCAGTACTAATGAAAAACTGTTTTTT,CASSFMGSTNEKLFF
TRBJ2-5,-,TRBV9,-,TGTGCCAGCAGCGTAGGCGCCGGGGAGGCGGAGACCCAGTACTTC,CASSVGAGEAETQYF
TRBJ2-3,few,TRBV4-1,-,TGCGCCAGCAGCCAAGATGGGGCAGGAAAGAGCACAGATACGCAGTATTTT,CASSQDGAGKSTDTQYF
TRBJ2-7,-,TRBV12-3/TRBV12-4,-,TGTGCCAGCAGCTTGATAAGGACCTACGAGCAGTACTTC,CASSLIRTYEQYF
TRBJ1-5,-,TRBV6-5,-,TGTGCCAGCAGTTATTTGAGCGGAGAGCCCCAGCATTTT,CASSYLSGEPQHF
TRBJ2-7,few,TRBV29-1,-,TGCAGCGCTCCCCCCGGGTCCAGACAGACCTACGAGCAGTACTTC,CSAPPGSRQTYEQYF
TRBJ1-4,-,TRBV4-1,-,TGCGCCAGCAGCCTAAATGGGGGCAGGGAAGCAACTAATGAAAAACTGTTTTTT,CASSLNGGREATNEKLFF
TRBJ1-2,-,TRBV28,-,TGTGCCACACTCTCAACAGGGCCTAGTGGAGGCTACACCTTC,CATLSTGPSGGYTF
TRBJ2-6,-,TRBV4-3,-,TGCGCCAGCAGCCAAGAAACGAATAGTGGGGCCAACGTCCTGACTTTC,CASSQETNSGANVLTF
TRBJ2-5,few,TRBV25-1,TRBD1,TGTGCCAGCAGCAAGGGGACAGCTCAAGAGACCCAGTACTTC,CASSKGTAQETQYF
TRBJ2-1,-,TRBV5-1,-,TGCGCCACTTTTGACAGCTCAACCAATGAGCAGTTCTTC,CATFDSSTNEQFF
TRBJ1-2,-,TRBV29-1,-,TGCAGCGTCCGGGACATCTTCTATGGCTACACCTTC,CSVRDIFYGYTF
TRBJ2-7,-,TRBV2,-,TGTGCCAGCAGTGGGTCAGGGACCCCCGAGCAGTACTTC,CASSGSGTPEQYF